The sequence of this T cell receptor beta chain was determined in a study of shared clonotypes between healthy human individuals. Study-wide points: A generally larger estimated richness was seen in naive subsets than in memory subsets.

CDR1 is MDHEN, CDR2 SYDVKM, per germline. The CDR3 length is 14 residues. V shed 5 bases and J shed 0 bases, with 8 bases lying between them. The protocol was immunoSEQ multiplex PCR, while the TCRdb copy is restricted to in-frame clones and leaves out a portion. The profile shows about 330,000 clones, about nine tenths of them singletons. The study drew all its donors from Caucasian adults living in Nashville, Tennessee. About this clone itself: Its antigen is not identified.

The sequencing input was memory CD8+ T cells sorted from blood. The subset was: CD45RO+ cells pooled with CCR7-negative TemRA cells. The chain combines TRBV28 with TRBJ1-5; TRBD1 is a possible D gene (5 bases). The receptor was derived from a man younger than 30 in good health. In DNA, the CDR3 is TGTGCCAGCAGTCGACAGATTAGCAATCAGCCCCAGCATTTT. The encoded protein is CASSRQISNQPQHF.